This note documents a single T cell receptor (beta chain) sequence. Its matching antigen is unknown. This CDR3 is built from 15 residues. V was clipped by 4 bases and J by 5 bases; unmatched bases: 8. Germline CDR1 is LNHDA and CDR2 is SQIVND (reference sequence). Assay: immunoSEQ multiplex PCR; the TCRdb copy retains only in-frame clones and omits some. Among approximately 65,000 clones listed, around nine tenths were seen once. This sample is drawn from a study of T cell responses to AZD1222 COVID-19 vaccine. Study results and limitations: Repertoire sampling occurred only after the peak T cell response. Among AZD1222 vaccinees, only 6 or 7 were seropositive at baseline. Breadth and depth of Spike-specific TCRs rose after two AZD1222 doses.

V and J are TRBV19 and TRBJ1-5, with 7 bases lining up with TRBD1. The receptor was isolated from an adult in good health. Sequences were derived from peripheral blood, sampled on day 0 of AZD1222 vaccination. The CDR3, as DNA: TGTGCCAGTAGTACGCTGACAGGGAGCTATCAGCCCCAGCATTTT. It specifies CASSTLTGSYQPQHF.